Sequencing of this TCR beta chain was carried out in a study of OX40 agonist ivuxolimab in advanced cancers. Background on the study: Every 2 weeks, ivuxolimab was infused into the patients intravenously at between 0.01 and 10 mg/kg. Earlier treatment with anti-PD-1, anti-PD-L1 or anti-CTLA-4 was permitted, and roughly 40% had received some. Partial responses were seen in three patients, one with hepatocellular carcinoma and two with cutaneous melanoma. Regarding the study as a whole: Partial responders treated at 0.1-3.0 mg/kg exhibited clonal expansion among the lowest measured.

The germline gives CDR1 SGHNT, CDR2 YYREEE (reference sequence). V was pared by 3 bases and J by 4 bases, with 6 bases of the junction left unmatched. CDR3 size: 14 residues. Comment on this clone: Its antigen is still unknown.

The protocol was immunoSEQ multiplex PCR, while the TCRdb copy is restricted to in-frame clones and leaves out a portion. The table includes 70,000 or so clones, around 87% detected once. The TCR was taken from an adult with an advanced solid tumor such as melanoma, head and neck, liver or kidney cancer. This chain connects TRBV5-4 to TRBJ1-1; 7 bases are a match to TRBD1. Sequenced here: CD4+ or CD8+ T cells sorted from blood, sampled in a trial of the OX40 agonist ivuxolimab. CDR3 region: CASSSRGLGTEAFF. The CDR3 DNA reads TGTGCCAGCAGCTCCAGGGGGTTAGGCACTGAAGCTTTCTTT.